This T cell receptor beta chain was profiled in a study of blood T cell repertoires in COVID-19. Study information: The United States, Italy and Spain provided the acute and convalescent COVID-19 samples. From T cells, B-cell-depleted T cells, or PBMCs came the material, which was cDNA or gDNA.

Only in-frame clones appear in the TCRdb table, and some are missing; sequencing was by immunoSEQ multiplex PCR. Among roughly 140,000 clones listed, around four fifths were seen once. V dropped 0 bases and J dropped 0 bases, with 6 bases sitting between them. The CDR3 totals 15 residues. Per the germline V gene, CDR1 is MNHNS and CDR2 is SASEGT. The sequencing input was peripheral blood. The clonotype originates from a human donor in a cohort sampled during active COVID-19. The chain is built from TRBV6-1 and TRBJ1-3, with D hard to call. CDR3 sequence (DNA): TGTGCCAGCAGTGAAGCAGCGTTCTCTGGAAACACCATATATTTT. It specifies CASSEAAFSGNTIYF.